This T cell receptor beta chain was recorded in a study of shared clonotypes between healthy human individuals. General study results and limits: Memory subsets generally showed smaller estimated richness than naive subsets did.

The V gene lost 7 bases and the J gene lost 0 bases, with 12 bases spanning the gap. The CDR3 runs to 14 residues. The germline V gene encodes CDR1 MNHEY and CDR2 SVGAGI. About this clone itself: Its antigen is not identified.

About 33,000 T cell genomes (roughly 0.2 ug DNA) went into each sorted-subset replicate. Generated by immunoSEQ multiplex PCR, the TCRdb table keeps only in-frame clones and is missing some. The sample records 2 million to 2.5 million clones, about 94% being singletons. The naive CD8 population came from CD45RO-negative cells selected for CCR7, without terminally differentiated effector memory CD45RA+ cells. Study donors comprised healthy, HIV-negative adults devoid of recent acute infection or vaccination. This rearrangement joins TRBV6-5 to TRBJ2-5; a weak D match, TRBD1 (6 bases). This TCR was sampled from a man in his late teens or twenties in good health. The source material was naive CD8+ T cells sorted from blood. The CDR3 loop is CASTTWTDQETQYF. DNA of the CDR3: TGTGCCAGCACTACATGGACAGACCAAGAGACCCAGTACTTC.